Listed below are T cell receptor beta chains from one sample, sequenced in a study of cytomegalovirus exposure and HLA in healthy donors. Data came from immunoSEQ multiplex PCR; TCRdb stores just in-frame clones and leaves some out. The repertoire consists of approximately 300,000 clones, with about four fifths occurring once and the leading ten covering roughly 0.31%. The specimen was PBMCs. The receptors derive from a girl aged 2 to 10 in good health and CMV-seronegative. Each CDR3 is given with its conserved first and last residue. D genes are given only for firm matches. Size is stated for part of the rows, as once, few or many counts, or as a class when the clone is expanded.

v_call	j_call	clone_size	d_call	cdr3_nt	cdr3_aa
TRBV5-5	TRBJ1-4	.	.	TGTGCCAGCAGCTTAGCAGTGACTGATGAAAAACTGTTTTTT	CASSLAVTDEKLFF
TRBV6-5	TRBJ2-3	.	TRBD1	TGTGCCAGCAGTTTCCAGGGGGGCACAGATACGCAGTATTTT	CASSFQGGTDTQYF
TRBV4-1	TRBJ1-6	few	TRBD1	TGCGCCAGCAGCCCGTTGGGGACAGATGATTCACCCCTCCACTTT	CASSPLGTDDSPLHF
TRBV6-6	TRBJ2-5	.	.	TGTGCCAGCAGTCCTTGGAGCGAATTCCAAGAGACCCAGTACTTC	CASSPWSEFQETQYF
TRBV19	TRBJ1-2	.	.	TGTGCCAGTAGTTCTGGGGGCCCCTATGGCTACACCTTC	CASSSGGPYGYTF
TRBV27	TRBJ2-7	.	TRBD1	TGTGCCAGCAGACTTCGACAGGGCCCCTACGAGCAGTACTTC	CASRLRQGPYEQYF
TRBV7-8	TRBJ1-4	.	.	TGTGCCAGCAGCCTCAGTGGGCAGAGAAATGAAAAACTGTTTTTT	CASSLSGQRNEKLFF
TRBV4-1	TRBJ1-6	once	.	TGCGCCAGCAGATCCCGAGGGAGCTCCTATAATTCACCCCTCCACTTT	CASRSRGSSYNSPLHF
TRBV7-6	TRBJ2-1	.	TRBD2	TGTGCCAGCAGGCCGGCTAGCGGGGGGCATTACAATGAGCAGTTCTTC	CASRPASGGHYNEQFF
TRBV5-1	TRBJ1-5	.	.	TGCGCCAGCAGCTTAGGAGTAAATAGCAATCAGCCCCAGCATTTT	CASSLGVNSNQPQHF
TRBV27	TRBJ2-5	.	.	TGTGCCAGCAGTCCCCGACGCTCGGGGAACCAAGAGACCCAGTACTTC	CASSPRRSGNQETQYF
TRBV4-1	TRBJ1-5	few	TRBD1	TGCGCCAGCAGCCATCGTCAGGGGGACAATCAGCCCCAGCATTTT	CASSHRQGDNQPQHF
TRBV9	TRBJ2-1	once	TRBD2	TGTGCCAGCAGCGCGCCTAGCGGGATAATTGGGGCCGATGAGCAGTTCTTC	CASSAPSGIIGADEQFF
TRBV10-3	TRBJ1-4	.	.	TGTGCCATCAGCAGCCCAGGGGAGACTAATGAAAAACTGTTTTTT	CAISSPGETNEKLFF
TRBV28	TRBJ2-7	.	.	TGTGCCAGCGGCTTTACAGTAGGACAGTTCTACGAGCAGTACTTC	CASGFTVGQFYEQYF
TRBV2	TRBJ1-5	once	.	TGTGCCAGCAGTGATGATACGGAGGGGCCCAGTTGGGGGCCCCAGCATTTT	CASSDDTEGPSWGPQHF
TRBV6-6	TRBJ1-2	few	.	TGTGCCGCGGGCCGGACAGACAACTATGGCTACACCTTC	CAAGRTDNYGYTF
TRBV7-3	TRBJ1-2	.	.	TGTGCCAGCAGCCCTAGCGGGACGGCTAGCTATGGCTACACCTTC	CASSPSGTASYGYTF
TRBV9	TRBJ2-7	.	TRBD2	TGTGCCAGCAGCGTACTCGCCGTTACGGGAGGTAAATACGAGCAGTACTTC	CASSVLAVTGGKYEQYF
TRBV5-1	TRBJ2-7	few	TRBD1	TGCGCCAGCAGCTTGACAGGGGTCTCCTACGAGCAGTACTTC	CASSLTGVSYEQYF
TRBV4-1	TRBJ2-5	.	.	TGCGCCAGCAGCCAAGTCCGGGGGAGGGAGACCCAGTACTTC	CASSQVRGRETQYF
TRBV14	TRBJ2-1	.	TRBD1	TGTGCCAGCAGCCAACACCTTGGACAGGTCTACAATGAGCAGTTCTTC	CASSQHLGQVYNEQFF
TRBV10-3	TRBJ2-4	.	TRBD2	TGTGCCATCAGTGAGATAGCGGGAGGCAAAAACATTCAGTACTTC	CAISEIAGGKNIQYF
TRBV29-1	TRBJ1-1	.	.	TGCAGCGTTGAGCTCGGGGGCACTGAAGCTTTCTTT	CSVELGGTEAFF
TRBV9	TRBJ1-2	.	.	TGTGCCAGCAGCGTAGATGAGTTTCTTGACTATGGCTACACCTTC	CASSVDEFLDYGYTF
TRBV14	TRBJ2-3	few	TRBD1	TGTGCCAGCAGCCAATCGGCAGGGGGCATGGATACGCAGTATTTT	CASSQSAGGMDTQYF
TRBV19	TRBJ1-5	.	.	TGTGCCAGTAGTGTCGTTAGAGGAGACCTTAGCAATCAGCCCCAGCATTTT	CASSVVRGDLSNQPQHF
TRBV6-7	TRBJ1-6	.	.	TGTGCCAGCAGTTACTCGAACAGGGTTCCTAAGCCCCTCCACTTT	CASSYSNRVPKPLHF
TRBV6-1	TRBJ2-1	few	.	TGTGCCAGCAGTGAATTTTCAAGGGGGGGATCTTCGAGCTCCTACAATGAGCAGTTCTTC	CASSEFSRGGSSSSYNEQFF
TRBV27	TRBJ2-7	.	TRBD2	TGTGCCAGCAGTTTATCTAGCGGGAGTACTTTCTACGAGCAGTACTTC	CASSLSSGSTFYEQYF
TRBV7-9	TRBJ1-4	.	TRBD1	TGTGCCAGCAGCTCCCGGGACAGGGGAGCGACTAATGAAAAACTGTTTTTT	CASSSRDRGATNEKLFF
TRBV5-1	TRBJ2-7	.	TRBD2	TGCGCCAGCAGCTTGGATAGCGGGGGGCCCTACGAGCAGTACTTC	CASSLDSGGPYEQYF
TRBV5-1	TRBJ2-1	.	TRBD2	TGCGCCAGCAGCTTGGTCCCGCTAGCGGGGGCCCTCAATGAGCAGTTCTTC	CASSLVPLAGALNEQFF
TRBV2	TRBJ2-7	.	TRBD1	TGTGCCAGCAGCCCGGGACAGGGGTTCCACGAGCAGTACTTC	CASSPGQGFHEQYF
TRBV18	TRBJ1-6	.	.	TGTGCCAGCTCACCACAGCAGGGAGGCGATAATTCACCCCTCCACTTT	CASSPQQGGDNSPLHF
TRBV7-6	TRBJ2-3	.	.	TGTGCCAGCAGGCCCGGGGCGGGGCTCACAGATACGCAGTATTTT	CASRPGAGLTDTQYF
TRBV5-1	TRBJ2-7	.	TRBD1	TGCGCCAGCAGTACCGACAGGGTCCACGAGCAGTACTTC	CASSTDRVHEQYF
TRBV7-6	TRBJ2-1	.	TRBD2	TGTGCCAGCAGTCTAGCGGGAGGGAATAATGAGCAGTTCTTC	CASSLAGGNNEQFF
TRBV27	TRBJ2-2	.	TRBD1	TGTGCCAGCGGGGACAGGGGGAACGGGGAGCTGTTTTTT	CASGDRGNGELFF
TRBV7-9	TRBJ2-1	.	.	TGTGCCAGCAACGAGGCGCTTCCCCTCAATGAGCAGTTCTTC	CASNEALPLNEQFF